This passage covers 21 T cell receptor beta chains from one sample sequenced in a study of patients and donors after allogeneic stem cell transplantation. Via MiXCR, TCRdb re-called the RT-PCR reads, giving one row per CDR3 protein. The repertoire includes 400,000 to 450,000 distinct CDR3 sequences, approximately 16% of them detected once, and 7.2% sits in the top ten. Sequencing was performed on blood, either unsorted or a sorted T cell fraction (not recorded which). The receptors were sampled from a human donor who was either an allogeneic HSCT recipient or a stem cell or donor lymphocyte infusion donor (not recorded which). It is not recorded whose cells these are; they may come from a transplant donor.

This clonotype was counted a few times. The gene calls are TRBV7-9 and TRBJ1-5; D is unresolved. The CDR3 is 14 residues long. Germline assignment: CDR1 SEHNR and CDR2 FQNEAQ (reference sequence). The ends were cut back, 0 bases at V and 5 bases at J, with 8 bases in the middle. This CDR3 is CASSLADPYQPQHF. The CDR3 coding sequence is TGTGCCAGCAGCTTAGCGGATCCTTATCAGCCCCAGCATTTT. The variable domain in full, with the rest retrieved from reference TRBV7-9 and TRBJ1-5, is DTGVSQNPRHKITKRGQNVTFRCDPISEHNRLYWYRQTLGQGPEFLTYFQNEAQLEKSRLLSDRFSAERPKGSFSTLEIQRTEQGDSAMYLCASSLADPYQPQHFGDGTRLSIL.

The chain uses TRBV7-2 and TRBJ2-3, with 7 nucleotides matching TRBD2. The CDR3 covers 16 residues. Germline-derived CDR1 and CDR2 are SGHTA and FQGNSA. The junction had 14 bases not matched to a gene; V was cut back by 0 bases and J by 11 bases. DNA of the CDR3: TGTGCCAGCAGCTTAGCGGGGGGGACCCGCGCCCTGGTGCAGTATTTT. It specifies CASSLAGGTRALVQYF.

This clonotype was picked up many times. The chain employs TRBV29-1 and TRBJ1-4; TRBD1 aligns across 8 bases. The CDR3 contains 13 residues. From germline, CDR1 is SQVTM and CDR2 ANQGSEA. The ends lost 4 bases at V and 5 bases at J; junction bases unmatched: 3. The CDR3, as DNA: TGCAGCGTTGGCCACAGGGGGAATGAAAAACTGTTTTTT. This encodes CSVGHRGNEKLFF.

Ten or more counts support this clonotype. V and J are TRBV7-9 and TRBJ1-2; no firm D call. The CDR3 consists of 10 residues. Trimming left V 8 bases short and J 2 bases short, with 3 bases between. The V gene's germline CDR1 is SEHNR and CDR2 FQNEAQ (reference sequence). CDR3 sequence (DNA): TGTGCCAGCGGAAACTATGGCTACACCTTC. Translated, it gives CASGNYGYTF.

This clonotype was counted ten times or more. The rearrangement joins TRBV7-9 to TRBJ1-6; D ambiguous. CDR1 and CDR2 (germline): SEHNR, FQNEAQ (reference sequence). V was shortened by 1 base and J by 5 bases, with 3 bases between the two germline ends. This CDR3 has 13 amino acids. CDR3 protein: CASSLEDNSPLHF. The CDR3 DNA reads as TGTGCCAGCAGCTTAGAAGATAATTCACCCCTCCACTTT.

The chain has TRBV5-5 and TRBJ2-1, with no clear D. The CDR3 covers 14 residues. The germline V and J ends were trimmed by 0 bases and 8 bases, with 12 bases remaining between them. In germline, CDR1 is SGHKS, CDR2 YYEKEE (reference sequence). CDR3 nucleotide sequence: TGTGCCAGCAGCTTGGATGGAAGTGGCGATGAGCAGTTCTTC. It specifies CASSLDGSGDEQFF.

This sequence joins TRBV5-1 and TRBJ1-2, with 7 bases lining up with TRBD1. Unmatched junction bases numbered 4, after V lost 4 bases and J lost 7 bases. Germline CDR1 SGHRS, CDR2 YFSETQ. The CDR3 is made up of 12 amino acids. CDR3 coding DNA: TGCGCCAGCAGCCCAGGGGGACTTGGCTACACCTTC. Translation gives CASSPGGLGYTF.

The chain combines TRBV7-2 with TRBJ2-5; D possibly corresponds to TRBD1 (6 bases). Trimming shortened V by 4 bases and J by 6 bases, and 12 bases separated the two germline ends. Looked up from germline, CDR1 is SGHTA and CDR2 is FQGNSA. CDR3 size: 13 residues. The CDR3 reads CASSSEGGKTQYF. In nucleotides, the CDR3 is TGTGCCAGCAGCTCAGAAGGGGGAAAGACCCAGTACTTC.

DNA for the CDR3: TGTGCCAGCAGCTTAGAACAGGGGAATGAAAAACTGTTTTTT. The encoded protein is CASSLEQGNEKLFF. This sequence joins TRBV7-9 and TRBJ1-4; 7 nucleotides agree with TRBD1. This CDR3 spans 14 amino acids. Germline V CDR1 and CDR2: SEHNR, FQNEAQ (reference sequence). V trimming: 1 base; J trimming: 5 bases; junction bases outside the gene matches: 1.

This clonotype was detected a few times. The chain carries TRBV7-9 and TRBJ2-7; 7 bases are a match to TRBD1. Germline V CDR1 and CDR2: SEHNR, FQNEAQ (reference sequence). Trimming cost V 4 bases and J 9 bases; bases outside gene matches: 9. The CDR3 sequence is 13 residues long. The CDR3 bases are TGTGCCAGCAGCTGGACAGGCCCCCCCGGGCAGTACTTC. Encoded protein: CASSWTGPPGQYF.

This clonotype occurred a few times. The CDR3 reads CASSPRTHALNTEAFF. In DNA form, the CDR3 reads TGTGCCAGCTCACCTAGGACGCACGCCTTGAACACTGAAGCTTTCTTT. V usage is TRBV18 and J usage is TRBJ1-1, with D hard to call. The CDR3 sequence is 16 residues long. Per germline, CDR1 KGHSH and CDR2 LQKENI. V lost 3 bases and J 0 bases, leaving 14 bases between the germline ends.

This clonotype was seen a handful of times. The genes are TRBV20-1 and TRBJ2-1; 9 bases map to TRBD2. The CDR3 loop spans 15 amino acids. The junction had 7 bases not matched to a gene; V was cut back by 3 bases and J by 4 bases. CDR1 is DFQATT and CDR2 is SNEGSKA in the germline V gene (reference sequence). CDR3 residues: CSASRRGGPYNEQFF. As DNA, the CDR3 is TGCAGTGCTAGCAGGCGGGGGGGCCCTTACAATGAGCAGTTCTTC.

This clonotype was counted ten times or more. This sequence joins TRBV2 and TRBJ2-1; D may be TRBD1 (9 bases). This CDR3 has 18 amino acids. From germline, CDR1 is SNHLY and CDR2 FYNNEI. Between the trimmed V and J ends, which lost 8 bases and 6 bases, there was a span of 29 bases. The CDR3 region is CASLPGQGKAGAFNEQFF. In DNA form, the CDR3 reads TGTGCCAGCCTACCGGGACAGGGTAAAGCGGGGGCGTTCAATGAGCAGTTCTTC. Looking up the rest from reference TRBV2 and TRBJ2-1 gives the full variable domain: EPEVTQTPSHQVTQMGQEVILRCVPISNHLYFYWYRQILGQKVEFLVSFYNNEISEKSEIFDDQFSVERPDGSNFTLKIRSTKLEDSAMYFCASLPGQGKAGAFNEQFFGPGTRLTVL.

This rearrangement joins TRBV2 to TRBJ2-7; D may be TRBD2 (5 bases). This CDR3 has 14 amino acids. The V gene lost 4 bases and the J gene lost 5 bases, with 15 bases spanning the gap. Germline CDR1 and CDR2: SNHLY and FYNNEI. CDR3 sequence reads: CASSGVFSANEQYF. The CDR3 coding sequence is TGTGCCAGCAGTGGGGTTTTTAGCGCAAACGAGCAGTACTTC.

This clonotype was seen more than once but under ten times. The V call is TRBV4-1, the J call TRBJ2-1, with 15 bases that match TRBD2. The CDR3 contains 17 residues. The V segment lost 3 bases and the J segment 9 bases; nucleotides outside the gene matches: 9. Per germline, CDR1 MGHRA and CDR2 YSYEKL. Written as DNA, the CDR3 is TGCGCCAGCAGCCACCCCAGGACTAGCGGGGGGGCAGGTGAGCAGTTCTTC. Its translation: CASSHPRTSGGAGEQFF.

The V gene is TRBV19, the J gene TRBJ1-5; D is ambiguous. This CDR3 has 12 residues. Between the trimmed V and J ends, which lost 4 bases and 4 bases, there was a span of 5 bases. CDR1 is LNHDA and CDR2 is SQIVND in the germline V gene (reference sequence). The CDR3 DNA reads TGTGCCAGTAGTAAAACTAATCAGCCCCAGCATTTT. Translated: CASSKTNQPQHF.

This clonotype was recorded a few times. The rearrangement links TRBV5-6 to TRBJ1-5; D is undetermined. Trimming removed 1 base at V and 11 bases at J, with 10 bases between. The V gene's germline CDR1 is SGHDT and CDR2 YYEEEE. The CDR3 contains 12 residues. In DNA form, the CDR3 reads TGTGCCAGCAGCTTGTGGGGAGGAGCCCAGCATTTT. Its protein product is CASSLWGGAQHF. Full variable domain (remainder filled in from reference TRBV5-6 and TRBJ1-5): DAGVTQSPTHLIKTRGQQVTLRCSPKSGHDTVSWYQQALGQGPQFIFQYYEEEERQRGNFPDRFSGHQFPNYSSELNVNALLLGDSALYLCASSLWGGAQHFGDGTRLSIL.

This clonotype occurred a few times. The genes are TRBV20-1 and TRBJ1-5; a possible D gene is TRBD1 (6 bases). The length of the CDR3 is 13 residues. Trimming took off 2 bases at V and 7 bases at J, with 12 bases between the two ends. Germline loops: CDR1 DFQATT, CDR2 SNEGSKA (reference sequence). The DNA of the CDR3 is TGCAGTGCTAGAACAGGGAATGTGCAGCCCCAGCATTTT. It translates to CSARTGNVQPQHF.

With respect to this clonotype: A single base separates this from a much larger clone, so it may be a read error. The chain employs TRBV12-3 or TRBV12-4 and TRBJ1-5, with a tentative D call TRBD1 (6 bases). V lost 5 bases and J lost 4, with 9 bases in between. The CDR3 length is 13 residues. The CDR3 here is CASSRQVNQPQHF. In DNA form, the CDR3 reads TGTGCCAGCAGTCGACAGGTTAATCAGCCCCAGCATTTT.

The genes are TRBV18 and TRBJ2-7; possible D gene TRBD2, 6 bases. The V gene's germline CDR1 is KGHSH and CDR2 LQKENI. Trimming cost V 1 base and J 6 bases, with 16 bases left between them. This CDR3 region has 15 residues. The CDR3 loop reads CASSPRSGAPPEQYF. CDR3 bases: TGTGCCAGCTCACCACGGTCGGGAGCCCCTCCCGAGCAGTACTTC.

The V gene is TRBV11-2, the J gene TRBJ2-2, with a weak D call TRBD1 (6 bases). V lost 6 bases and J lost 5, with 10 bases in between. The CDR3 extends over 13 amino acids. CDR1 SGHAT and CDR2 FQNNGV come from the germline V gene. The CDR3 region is CASRSGQTGELFF. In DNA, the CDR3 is TGTGCCAGCAGGTCCGGACAGACCGGGGAGCTGTTTTTT.